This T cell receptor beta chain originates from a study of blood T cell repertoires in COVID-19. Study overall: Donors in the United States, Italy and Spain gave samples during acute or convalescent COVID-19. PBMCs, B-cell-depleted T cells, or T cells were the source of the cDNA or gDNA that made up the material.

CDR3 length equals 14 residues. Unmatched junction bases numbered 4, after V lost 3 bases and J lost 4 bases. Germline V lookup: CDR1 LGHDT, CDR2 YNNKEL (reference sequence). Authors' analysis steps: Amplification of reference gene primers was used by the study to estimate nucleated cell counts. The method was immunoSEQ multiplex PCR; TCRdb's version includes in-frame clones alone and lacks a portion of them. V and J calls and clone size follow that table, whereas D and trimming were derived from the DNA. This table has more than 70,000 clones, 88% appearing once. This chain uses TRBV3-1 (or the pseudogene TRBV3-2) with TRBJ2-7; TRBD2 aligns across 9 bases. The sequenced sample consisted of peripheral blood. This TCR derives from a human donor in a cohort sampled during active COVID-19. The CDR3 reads CASSQAGGLYEQYF. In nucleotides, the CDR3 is TGTGCCAGCAGCCAGGCGGGGGGGCTTTACGAGCAGTACTTC.